One and the same sample provided the 28 T cell receptor beta chains below, sequenced in a study of T cell responses to AZD1222 COVID-19 vaccine. Libraries were prepared by immunoSEQ multiplex PCR; TCRdb keeps only in-frame clonotypes and omits some of them. This sample has 95,000 to 100,000 clones; less than 90% occur once, and the top ten carry 15% to 20%. The specimen comprised peripheral blood, sampled on day 0 of AZD1222 vaccination. The receptors here all came from an adult in good health.

The chain couples TRBV18 to TRBJ2-5, with 10 bases fitting TRBD2. With 5 bases clipped from V and 2 bases from J, the junction kept 5 bases outside the gene matches. Germline CDR1 reads KGHSH; CDR2 reads LQKENI. The CDR3 runs 15 residues. The CDR3 DNA follows: TGTGCCAGCTCAGACCTAGCGGGGGCACAAGAGACCCAGTACTTC. Its translation: CASSDLAGAQETQYF.

The CDR3: CASSLGSGPRLGYTF. DNA for the CDR3: TGTGCCAGCAGCTTAGGCTCTGGCCCTCGGCTGGGCTACACCTTC. The J gene is TRBJ1-2, the V gene TRBV7-9; D uncertain. In germline, CDR1 is SEHNR, CDR2 FQNEAQ (reference sequence). The CDR3 consists of 15 residues. Trimming took off 1 base at V and 8 bases at J, with 17 bases between the two ends.

The chain links TRBV7-6 to TRBJ2-2, with 7 bases that match TRBD1. The CDR3 spans 16 residues. The trim removed 1 base at V and 2 bases at J, leaving 4 bases unmatched. CDR1 and CDR2 from the germline V gene are SGHVS and FNYEAQ. The CDR3 region is CASSLGQGINTGELFF. DNA of the CDR3: TGTGCCAGCAGCTTAGGACAGGGTATTAACACCGGGGAGCTGTTTTTT.

The chain carries TRBV12-3 or TRBV12-4 and TRBJ2-7; no firm D call. V was pared by 11 bases and J by 5 bases, with 4 bases between. The CDR3 is 8 amino acids. The CDR3: CAVDEQYF. The CDR3 nucleotides read TGTGCCGTTGACGAGCAGTACTTC.

This sequence joins TRBV11-2 and TRBJ1-2; D is perhaps TRBD1 (5 bases). In germline, CDR1 is SGHAT, CDR2 FQNNGV. There are 15 residues in the CDR3. The V end lost 3 bases, the J end lost 0 bases, and 11 bases lay between the germline ends. The CDR3 spells CASSFIDRTNYGYTF. DNA of the CDR3: TGTGCCAGCAGCTTTATTGACAGAACTAACTATGGCTACACCTTC. Based on the CDR3 plus reference TRBV11-2 and TRBJ1-2, the full variable domain is EAGVAQSPRYKIIEKRQSVAFWCNPISGHATLYWYQQILGQGPKLLIQFQNNGVVDDSQLPKDRFSAERLKGVDSTLKIQPAKLEDSAVYLCASSFIDRTNYGYTFGSGTRLTVV.

This clone was counted once. The chain links TRBV7-3 to TRBJ2-3; D is perhaps TRBD1 (5 bases). Trimming cost V 5 bases and J 2 bases, with 14 bases left between them. The CDR3 runs to 15 residues. Germline loops: CDR1 SGHTA, CDR2 FQGTGA. The CDR3 is CASSRTLQDTDTQYF. The CDR3 DNA follows: TGTGCCAGCAGCCGTACCCTACAGGACACAGATACGCAGTATTTT.

This clone came up a few times. This chain uses TRBV7-9 with TRBJ1-2; D not resolved. CDR1 and CDR2 (germline): SEHNR, FQNEAQ (reference sequence). CDR3 length: 12 amino acids. Trimming stripped 1 base from V and 5 bases from J, with 5 bases between. CDR3 DNA sequence: TGTGCCAGCAGCTTAGACGGGTATGGCTACACCTTC. Protein product: CASSLDGYGYTF.

The rearrangement uses TRBV3-1 (or the pseudogene TRBV3-2) and TRBJ1-2, with 7 bases aligning to TRBD1. Germline CDR1 reads LGHDT; CDR2 reads YNNKEL (reference sequence). The CDR3 spans 15 residues. Germline trimming cut 2 bases from V and 2 bases from J; bases unmatched to any gene: 5. For the CDR3, the DNA is TGTGCCAGCAGCCAACCGTCGACAGGGAACTATGGCTACACCTTC. Protein: CASSQPSTGNYGYTF.

This chain links TRBV5-1 with TRBJ2-3; 9 nucleotides align to TRBD2. CDR1 is SGHRS and CDR2 is YFSETQ in the germline V gene. Trimming took 7 bases from V and 1 from J; bases not matched to a gene: 10. The CDR3 is made up of 16 amino acids. In DNA, the CDR3 is TGCGCCAGCGAGTTTGCGGGAGGGCCCCGCACAGATACGCAGTATTTT. This translates into CASEFAGGPRTDTQYF.

V and J are TRBV27 and TRBJ1-5; the D is unclear. The CDR3 is 16 residues long. V was pared by 0 bases and J by 2 bases, with 11 bases between. Germline CDR1 and CDR2: MNHEY and SMNVEV (reference sequence). The CDR3 region has the DNA TGTGCCAGCAGTTTATCGTCGGGCAGGCGCAATCAGCCCCAGCATTTT. Translated: CASSLSSGRRNQPQHF.

This chain links TRBV7-7 with TRBJ2-5, with a weak D call TRBD2 (6 bases). V was clipped by 8 bases and J by 5 bases, with 21 bases between them. CDR3 length: 15 amino acids. Germline V gene sequence: CDR1 SSHAT, CDR2 FNYEAQ (reference sequence). The CDR3 here is CASGGWDSRGETQYF. CDR3 nucleotide sequence: TGTGCCAGCGGGGGATGGGACTCCCGGGGTGAGACCCAGTACTTC. The complete variable domain, with remaining parts taken from reference TRBV7-7 and TRBJ2-5, reads GAGVSQSPRYKVTKRGQDVTLRCDPISSHATLYWYQQALGQGPEFLTYFNYEAQPDKSGLPSDRFSAERPEGSISTLTIQRTEQRDSAMYRCASGGWDSRGETQYFGPGTRLLVL.

This sequence joins TRBV6-6 and TRBJ2-3; D is tentatively TRBD1 or TRBD2 (5 bases each). Per the germline V gene, CDR1 is MNHNY and CDR2 is SVGAGI (reference sequence). This CDR3 is built from 15 residues. Trimming removed 11 bases from V and 1 base from J, with 19 bases in between. CDR3 sequence reads: CAGSMRGFGTDTQYF. CDR3 DNA: TGTGCCGGAAGCATGAGGGGATTCGGCACAGATACGCAGTATTTT.

This chain joins TRBV2 and TRBJ1-2; the D gene is possibly TRBD1 (6 bases). CDR3 length: 15 amino acids. V was shortened by 0 bases and J by 7 bases, with 15 bases between the two germline ends. Germline V gene lookup returns CDR1 SNHLY and CDR2 FYNNEI. CDR3 nucleotide sequence: TGTGCCAGCAGTGAAGCGAGCACAGGGCGAGGTGGCTACACCTTC. Translating it yields CASSEASTGRGGYTF.

J is TRBJ1-2 and V is TRBV3-1 (or the pseudogene TRBV3-2), with TRBD1 matching over 11 bases. Germline loops: CDR1 LGHDT, CDR2 YNNKEL (reference sequence). The junction had 1 base not matched to a gene; V was cut back by 5 bases and J by 8 bases. The CDR3 length is 12 residues. CDR3 region: CASSRTGGGYTF. The CDR3 coding sequence is TGTGCCAGCAGCAGGACAGGGGGCGGCTACACCTTC.

This clone is a singleton in its sample. The chain recombines TRBV30 with TRBJ1-1; TRBD1 is a possible D gene (6 bases). CDR3 size: 13 residues. The V end was cut by 2 bases, the J end by 2 bases, with 9 bases between. Germline V gene lookup returns CDR1 GTSNPN and CDR2 SVGIG (reference sequence). In DNA form, the CDR3 reads TGTGCCTGGAGTACGGGGGCTAACACTGAAGCTTTCTTT. Amino acids: CAWSTGANTEAFF.

The chain has TRBV28 and TRBJ1-1, with D tentatively TRBD1 (5 bases). Germline CDR1 is MDHEN and CDR2 is SYDVKM. V gave up 4 bases and J gave up 0 bases, with 9 bases separating them. CDR3 size: 14 residues. As DNA, the CDR3 is TGTGCCAGCAGTTGGGGCAGTATGAACACTGAAGCTTTCTTT. Protein sequence: CASSWGSMNTEAFF.

The chain combines TRBV5-1 with TRBJ1-1, with TRBD1 as a possible D gene (5 bases). Trimming removed 2 bases at V and 5 bases at J, with 16 bases between. Germline assignment: CDR1 SGHRS and CDR2 YFSETQ. This CDR3 spans 15 amino acids. The CDR3 DNA reads as TGCGCCAGCAGCTTACTCCCAGGGAGGGAGACTGAAGCTTTCTTT. Protein: CASSLLPGRETEAFF.

In its sample, this clone was seen once. The CDR3 DNA reads as TGCGCCAGCAGCTTGATGGGGGGTTCCAATCAGCCCCAGCATTTT. It yields the protein CASSLMGGSNQPQHF. V is TRBV5-1 and J is TRBJ1-5; weak D call: TRBD1 (5 bases). From germline, CDR1 is SGHRS and CDR2 YFSETQ. The CDR3 sequence is 15 residues long. V gave up 1 base and J gave up 3 bases, with 11 bases separating them.

This clone was counted once. The chain recombines TRBV24-1 with TRBJ2-1; D may be TRBD1 (5 bases). The germline V gene has CDR1 KGHDR and CDR2 SFDVKD. V dropped 1 base and J dropped 8 bases, with 11 bases sitting between them. CDR3 length: 14 amino acids. The CDR3 coding sequence is TGTGCCACCAGTGATTTAGGCAGGGTCCATGAGCAGTTCTTC. Translation gives CATSDLGRVHEQFF.

This clone has only one observation. The chain couples TRBV5-1 to TRBJ2-3; 10 positions agree with TRBD1. Trimming cost V 4 bases and J 4 bases; bases outside gene matches: 6. The CDR3 covers 15 residues. Germline CDR1 is SGHRS and CDR2 is YFSETQ. The CDR3 sequence: CASSTRQGAADTQYF. The CDR3, as DNA: TGCGCCAGCAGCACAAGACAGGGGGCCGCAGATACGCAGTATTTT.

Written as DNA, the CDR3 is TGTGCCAGCAGCTTGTGGATACAGGAGACCCAGTACTTC. Encoded protein: CASSLWIQETQYF. The chain has TRBV5-5 and TRBJ2-5, with D uncertain. CDR3 length equals 13 residues. Germline V gene data show CDR1 as SGHKS and CDR2 as YYEKEE (reference sequence). Trimming removed 1 base from V and 5 bases from J, with 9 bases in between. Complete variable domain (other parts from reference TRBV5-5 and TRBJ2-5): DAGVTQSPTHLIKTRGQQVTLRCSPISGHKSVSWYQQVLGQGPQFIFQYYEKEERGRGNFPDRFSARQFPNYSSELNVNALLLGDSALYLCASSLWIQETQYFGPGTRLLVL.

Of note for this clone: The same CDR3 also results from other DNA sequences found in this sample. The J gene is TRBJ2-7, the V gene TRBV27; no definite D call. V shed 3 bases and J shed 3 bases, with 6 bases lying between them. There are 12 residues in the CDR3. Germline V gene sequence: CDR1 MNHEY, CDR2 SMNVEV (reference sequence). The CDR3 is CASSLNGYEQYF. CDR3 nucleotide sequence: TGTGCCAGCAGTTTGAACGGCTACGAGCAGTACTTC.

The J gene is TRBJ1-2, the V gene TRBV4-1, with 8 positions matching TRBD1. J lost 8 bases, V lost 1 base, and 3 bases had no gene match. This CDR3 region has 13 residues. Germline lookup yields CDR1 MGHRA and CDR2 YSYEKL. This chain's CDR3 is CASSQGQGNGYTF. For the CDR3, the DNA is TGCGCCAGCAGCCAAGGACAGGGGAACGGCTACACCTTC.

The rearrangement links TRBV7-8 to TRBJ1-4, with no clear D. CDR1 is SGHVS, CDR2 FQNEAQ, per germline. Trimming pared 1 base from V and 3 bases from J, leaving 12 bases between. The CDR3 totals 16 residues. DNA for the CDR3: TGTGCCAGCAGCTTAGGTCAGACGGACCCTAATGAAAAACTGTTTTTT. Translation gives CASSLGQTDPNEKLFF.

This chain connects TRBV9 to TRBJ2-1, with 11 bases fitting TRBD2. Germline CDR1 SGDLS, CDR2 YYNGEE. V was clipped by 2 bases and J by 6 bases; unmatched bases: 4. The CDR3 loop spans 15 amino acids. The CDR3 DNA follows: TGTGCCAGCAGCGTTTCCGGGACTAGCGGCAATGAGCAGTTCTTC. This codes for CASSVSGTSGNEQFF.

The chain recombines TRBV6-1 with TRBJ2-7; 7 bases match TRBD2. The CDR3 covers 16 residues. With 0 bases clipped from V and 4 bases from J, the junction kept 9 bases outside the gene matches. CDR1 and CDR2 (germline): MNHNS, SASEGT. The CDR3 nucleotides read TGTGCCAGCAGTGAAGCGGTCTGGACTAGGGGATACGAGCAGTACTTC. Its protein product is CASSEAVWTRGYEQYF.

J is TRBJ2-5 and V is TRBV5-5; 10 positions agree with TRBD2. Germline V gene sequence: CDR1 SGHKS, CDR2 YYEKEE (reference sequence). Unmatched junction bases numbered 8, after V lost 1 base and J lost 5 bases. The CDR3 runs 16 residues. CDR3 in DNA: TGTGCCAGCAGCTTGTATTTACTAGCGGGATCGGAGACCCAGTACTTC. Amino acid sequence: CASSLYLLAGSETQYF.

The genes are TRBV6-5 and TRBJ1-5; D ambiguous. The germline CDR1 and CDR2 sequences are MNHEY and SVGAGI. Deletions cut 11 bases from V and 0 bases from J, with 11 bases between. CDR3 length: 13 amino acids. The DNA of the CDR3 is TGTGCCCCAAGAGATTATAGCAATCAGCCCCAGCATTTT. Residues: CAPRDYSNQPQHF.